Listed here are 20 T cell receptor beta chains from one sample, sequenced in a study of T cells after yellow fever vaccination. TCRdb analysed the 5' RACE reads with MiXCR anew, one entry per CDR3 protein. The sample consists of 500,000 to 650,000 distinct CDR3 sequences, 9% to 15% of them appearing once. Material: PBMCs, obtained on the day of the yellow fever booster vaccination. These receptors came from a man aged 30 to 39 who received the YFV17D yellow fever vaccine.

This chain joins TRBV15 and TRBJ2-1; 9 nucleotides match TRBD1. Germline V gives CDR1 LNHNV, CDR2 YYDKDF (reference sequence). The CDR3 extends over 14 amino acids. The V and J ends lost 3 bases and 9 bases, in that order; junction bases with no gene match: 6. As DNA, the CDR3 is TGTGCCACCAGCAGGAGGGGACAGGGATCTGAGCAGTTCTTC. Translated: CATSRRGQGSEQFF.

This clonotype was seen a handful of times. V and J are TRBV7-2 and TRBJ2-1; 7 bases are shared with TRBD1. Trimming removed 7 bases from V and 3 bases from J; junction bases left unmatched: 6. The CDR3 contains 14 residues. Per germline, CDR1 SGHTA and CDR2 FQGNSA. CDR3 loop: CASIPRTGYNEQFF. CDR3 bases: TGTGCCAGCATCCCTCGGACAGGCTACAATGAGCAGTTCTTC.

V gene TRBV10-1 combines with J gene TRBJ2-7; no definite D call. The ends were cut back, 6 bases at V and 6 bases at J, with 15 bases in the middle. The germline CDR1 and CDR2 sequences are WNHNN and SYGVQD (reference sequence). The CDR3 contains 13 residues. CDR3 loop: CASSYVTTGEQYF. For the CDR3, the DNA is TGCGCCAGCAGCTATGTGACGACGGGCGAGCAGTACTTC.

This clonotype was counted only a few times. The CDR3 spells CASSFSSRGTGELFF. DNA of the CDR3: TGTGCCAGCAGTTTTTCTTCAAGGGGGACCGGGGAGCTGTTTTTT. V usage is TRBV12-3 or TRBV12-4 and J usage is TRBJ2-2; possibly TRBD1 for D (6 bases). Trimming removed 3 bases at V and 5 bases at J, with 13 bases between. There are 15 residues in the CDR3.

The V and J genes are TRBV20-1 and TRBJ1-4; D might be TRBD1 (6 bases). V was trimmed by 1 base and J by 8 bases, leaving 11 bases between them. CDR1 and CDR2 from the germline V gene are DFQATT and SNEGSKA (reference sequence). The CDR3 extends over 13 amino acids. The CDR3 here is CSARAGVQEKLFF. In nucleotides, the CDR3 is TGCAGTGCTAGAGCAGGGGTTCAAGAAAAACTGTTTTTT.

The table lists this clonotype with a few counts. The chain has TRBV21-1 and TRBJ1-1; the D call of TRBD1 is as the table states it, not checked on the DNA. TRBV21-1 is annotated as a pseudogene. The CDR3 has 15 residues. In DNA form, the CDR3 reads TGTGCCAGCCCTGTAACTCCTCCCCGGGACACTGAAGCTTTCTTT. Its translation: CASPVTPPRDTEAFF.

Worth noting for this clonotype: An end of the junction differs from the germline gene, which may be a read error. V and J are TRBV3-1 and TRBJ2-1; 10 nucleotides match TRBD2. The germline V gene encodes CDR1 LGHDT and CDR2 YNNKEL (reference sequence). This CDR3 has 15 amino acids. CDR3 residues: CASSLLAGAYSEQFF. The CDR3 DNA is TGTGCCAGCAGCCTTCTAGCGGGAGCCTACAGTGAGCAGTTCTTT.

A few counts support this clonotype. The V call is TRBV20-1, the J call TRBJ1-1; 9 positions match TRBD1. V trimming: 2 bases; J trimming: 7 bases; junction bases outside the gene matches: 8. Per germline, CDR1 DFQATT and CDR2 SNEGSKA (reference sequence). The CDR3 runs 14 residues. The CDR3 DNA reads TGCAGTGCTAGACCCCGGGACAGGGAAGTTGAAGCTTTCTTT. It codes for CSARPRDREVEAFF.

In its sample, this clonotype was seen a few times. This sequence joins TRBV20-1 and TRBJ2-7; D might be TRBD1 (9 bases). CDR1 and CDR2 (germline): DFQATT, SNEGSKA (reference sequence). With 0 bases removed from V and 3 bases from J, the gap between germline ends came to 30 bases. The length of the CDR3 is 20 residues. CDR3 region: CSARDAGDRVGKRENYEQYF. The DNA for the CDR3 is TGCAGTGCTAGAGATGCCGGGGACAGGGTGGGGAAGCGGGAGAACTACGAGCAGTACTTC.

The chain has TRBV5-1 and TRBJ2-1; maybe TRBD2 (6 bases). Between the trimmed V and J ends, which lost 5 bases and 6 bases, there was a span of 15 bases. Germline-derived CDR1 and CDR2 are SGHRS and YFSETQ. This CDR3 comprises 14 residues. The CDR3 loop is CASRVGDSPNEQFF. The CDR3 bases are TGCGCCAGCAGGGTCGGGGACTCGCCCAATGAGCAGTTCTTC.

This clonotype was seen more than once but under ten times. Germline is not matched at one junction end, which may reflect a read error. The chain recombines TRBV7-8 with TRBJ2-1; TRBD2 matches at 9 bases. The CDR3 contains 15 residues. CDR1 and CDR2 (germline): SGHVS, FQNEAQ. The CDR3 bases are TGTGCCAGCAGCGTAGCGGGAGTCTCCTACAATGAGCAGTTCTTC. It encodes CASSVAGVSYNEQFF.

The chain is built from TRBV20-1 and TRBJ2-1; 7 positions agree with TRBD1. The CDR3 runs to 13 residues. J gave up 12 bases and V 3 bases, and 11 bases lay outside the gene matches. Germline-derived CDR1 and CDR2 are DFQATT and SNEGSKA (reference sequence). This CDR3 is CSASRDSTLGQFF. In DNA form, the CDR3 reads TGCAGTGCTAGCCGGGACAGCACCTTAGGGCAGTTCTTC.

This clonotype appeared a few times. This rearrangement joins TRBV12-3 or TRBV12-4 to TRBJ2-1, with D perhaps TRBD2 (6 bases). V gave up 6 bases and J gave up 15 bases, with 24 bases separating them. The CDR3 has 14 residues. In DNA, the CDR3 is TGTGCCAGCAGACTAACCATCTTCACGGCGGGGATGTTCTTC. Protein: CASRLTIFTAGMFF.

The chain carries TRBV20-1 and TRBJ2-3, with TRBD1 identical over 7 bases. The CDR3 length is 14 residues. Trimming removed 3 bases from V and 3 bases from J; junction bases left unmatched: 6. Germline assignment: CDR1 DFQATT and CDR2 SNEGSKA (reference sequence). The DNA for the CDR3 is TGCAGTGCTAGGAGGACAGGAAGGACAGATACGCAGTATTTT. Protein sequence: CSARRTGRTDTQYF.

This sequence joins TRBV6-2 or TRBV6-3 and TRBJ2-7, with D perhaps TRBD1 (6 bases). Trimming pared 8 bases from V and 2 bases from J, leaving 16 bases between. Germline V gene data show CDR1 as MNHEY and CDR2 as SVGEGT. CDR3 length equals 14 residues. In nucleotides, the CDR3 is TGTGCCAGCGCCAGGCAGGGGAGCACCTACGAGCAGTACTTC. It specifies CASARQGSTYEQYF.

The chain uses TRBV10-3 and TRBJ2-1, with 7 nucleotides matching TRBD2. Trimming took 0 bases from V and 12 from J; bases not matched to a gene: 2. The CDR3 covers 12 residues. Germline V gene data show CDR1 as ENHRY and CDR2 as SYGVKD. The CDR3 DNA reads as TGTGCCATCAGTGAGTCGCGGGAGAGGCAGTTCTTC. Translating gives CAISESRERQFF.

The chain employs TRBV25-1 and TRBJ2-7, with 8 bases aligning to TRBD1. CDR1 is MGHDK, CDR2 SYGVNS, per germline. Germline trimming cut 3 bases from V and 4 bases from J; bases unmatched to any gene: 8. There are 15 residues in the CDR3. The DNA for the CDR3 is TGTGCCAGCAGTGAGAATTTGGACAGGGTGTACGAGCAGTACTTC. Its protein is CASSENLDRVYEQYF.

The V and J genes are TRBV7-2 and TRBJ2-7; D unresolved. V dropped 1 base and J dropped 9 bases, with 10 bases sitting between them. Germline V gene sequence: CDR1 SGHTA, CDR2 FQGNSA. This CDR3 region has 12 residues. Here the CDR3 reads CASSLGARVQYF. CDR3 nucleotide sequence: TGTGCCAGCAGCTTAGGCGCTAGGGTGCAGTACTTC.

V gene TRBV7-9 combines with J gene TRBJ2-1, with 10 nucleotides matching TRBD2. The CDR3 extends over 15 amino acids. Germline V gives CDR1 SEHNR, CDR2 FQNEAQ (reference sequence). V shed 5 bases, J shed 7 bases, and the junction held 8 bases outside the gene matches. Here the CDR3 reads CASSLDSGRRNEQFF. The CDR3 bases are TGTGCCAGCAGCCTCGATAGCGGGAGGCGGAATGAGCAGTTCTTC.

J is TRBJ2-6 and V is TRBV6-2 or TRBV6-3; unclear D gene. The germline CDR1 and CDR2 sequences are MNHEY and SVGEGT. Trimming removed 6 bases at V and 0 bases at J, with 9 bases between. CDR3 length: 15 residues. The CDR3 DNA sequence: TGTGCCAGCAGGCCCGCCGGCTCTGGGGCCAACGTCCTGACTTTC. Amino acid sequence: CASRPAGSGANVLTF.